This TCR beta chain was identified in a study of shared clonotypes between healthy human individuals. Germline-derived CDR1 and CDR2 are SGHKS and YYEKEE (reference sequence). The CDR3 consists of 15 residues. The V gene end was trimmed by 4 bases and the J gene end by 6 bases; junction bases not matched to a gene: 10. Clones were sequenced by immunoSEQ multiplex PCR, and TCRdb holds only the in-frame ones, with some missing. The table has 1.4 million to 1.5 million clones, roughly 96% seen once. The receptor was isolated from a man aged 30 to 39 in good health. The sequencing sample was made of naive CD4+ T cells sorted from blood. Stated subset: CD45RA+ positively selected. The V and J genes are TRBV5-5 and TRBJ2-1; 7 bases line up with TRBD1. Here the CDR3 reads CASSTFDRVSNEQFF. In nucleotides, the CDR3 is TGTGCCAGCAGCACGTTCGACAGGGTGTCCAATGAGCAGTTCTTC.